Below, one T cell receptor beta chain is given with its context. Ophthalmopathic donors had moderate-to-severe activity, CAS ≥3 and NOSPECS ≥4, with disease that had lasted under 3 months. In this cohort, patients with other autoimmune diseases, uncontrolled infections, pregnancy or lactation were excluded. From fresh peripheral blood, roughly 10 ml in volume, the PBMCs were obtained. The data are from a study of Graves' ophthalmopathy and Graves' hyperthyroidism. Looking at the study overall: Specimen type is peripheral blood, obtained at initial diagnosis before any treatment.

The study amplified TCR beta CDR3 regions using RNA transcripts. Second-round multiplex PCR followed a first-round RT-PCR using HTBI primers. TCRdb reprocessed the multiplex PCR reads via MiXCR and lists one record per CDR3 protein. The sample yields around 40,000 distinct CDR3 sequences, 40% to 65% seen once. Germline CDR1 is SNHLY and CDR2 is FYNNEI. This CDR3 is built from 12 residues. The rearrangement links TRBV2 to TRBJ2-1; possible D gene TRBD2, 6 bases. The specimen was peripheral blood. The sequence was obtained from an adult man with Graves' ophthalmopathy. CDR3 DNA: TGTGCTAGGCCAGGGACTCGCAATGAGCAGTTCTTC. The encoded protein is CARPGTRNEQFF.